This T cell receptor (beta chain) was captured in a study of T cells in Graves' hyperthyroidism and ophthalmopathy. The TCR beta CDR3 regions underwent amplification using RNA transcripts as the source. During a first-round RT-PCR of the TCR CDR3, the HTBI primer set was used. TCRdb itself ran the multiplex PCR reads through MiXCR, one entry per CDR3 protein. The sample has fewer than 750,000 distinct CDR3 sequences, roughly 14% seen once; the top ten hold approximately 4.2%. Whole-study findings and limits: Ophthalmopathy was identified by the model a median around 6 months ahead of onset. Stable hyperthyroidism was told apart from ophthalmopathy by a model built on 13 V-J features.

This CDR3 spans 15 amino acids. Deletions cut 3 bases from V and 5 bases from J, with 14 bases between. Germline lookup yields CDR1 LNHDA and CDR2 SQIVND (reference sequence). At least ten counts were recorded for this clonotype. What it binds is not known. Sequencing was done on a sample of blood. This clonotype was sampled from a woman aged 40 to 50 with Graves' ophthalmopathy. This rearrangement joins TRBV19 to TRBJ1-5, with D possibly TRBD1 on 5 matching bases. The CDR3 bases are TGTGCCAGTAGTATTGGGGGGGACCCCGATCAGCCCCAGCATTTT. This sequence encodes CASSIGGDPDQPQHF.